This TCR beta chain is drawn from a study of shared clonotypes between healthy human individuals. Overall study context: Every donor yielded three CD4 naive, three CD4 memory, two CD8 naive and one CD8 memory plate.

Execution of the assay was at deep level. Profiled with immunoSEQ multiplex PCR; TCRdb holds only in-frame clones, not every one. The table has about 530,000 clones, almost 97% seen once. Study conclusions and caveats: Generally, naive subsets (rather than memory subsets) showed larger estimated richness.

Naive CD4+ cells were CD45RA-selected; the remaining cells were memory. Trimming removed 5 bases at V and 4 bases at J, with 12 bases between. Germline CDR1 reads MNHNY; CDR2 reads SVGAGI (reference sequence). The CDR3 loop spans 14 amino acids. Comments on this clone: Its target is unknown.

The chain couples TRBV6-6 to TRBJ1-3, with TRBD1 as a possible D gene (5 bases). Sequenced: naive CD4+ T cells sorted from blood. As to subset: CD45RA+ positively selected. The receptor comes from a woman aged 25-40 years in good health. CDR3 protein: CASSGRRDGNTIYF. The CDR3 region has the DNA TGTGCCAGCAGTGGTCGTCGGGACGGAAACACCATATATTTT.